A single sample is the source of the 19 T cell receptor beta chains below, sequenced in a study of cytomegalovirus exposure and HLA in healthy donors. The PCR made use of 60 Vbeta and 13 Jbeta primers. Sequencing used immunoSEQ multiplex PCR; TCRdb keeps in-frame clones, though not all of them. The table lists about 160,000 clones, more than 65% of them singletons. Sample: PBMCs. These receptors originate from a man aged 50-60 years in good health and CMV-seropositive.

J is TRBJ1-1 and V is TRBV7-9; 7 bases match TRBD1. J gave up 6 bases and V 4 bases, and 8 bases lay outside the gene matches. This CDR3 is built from 14 residues. Germline assignment: CDR1 SEHNR and CDR2 FQNEAQ (reference sequence). The CDR3 bases are TGTGCCAGCAGCTCGCAGGGGGTATTCGCTGAAGCTTTCTTT. Encoded protein: CASSSQGVFAEAFF.

The chain uses TRBV27 and TRBJ1-1, with D perhaps matching TRBD1 (5 bases). CDR3 length equals 14 residues. In germline, CDR1 is MNHEY, CDR2 SMNVEV (reference sequence). V lost 2 bases, J lost 4 bases, and 11 bases lay in between. The CDR3 DNA reads TGTGCCAGCAGTTTAACCCCTAGGGGCACTGAAGCTTTCTTT. As protein: CASSLTPRGTEAFF.

A few counts support this clone. The rearrangement links TRBV27 to TRBJ1-1, with 7 bases fitting TRBD1. Germline V CDR1 and CDR2: MNHEY, SMNVEV (reference sequence). This CDR3 is built from 17 residues. The J segment lost 4 bases and the V segment lost 4 bases, leaving 15 bases of the junction unmatched. Written as DNA, the CDR3 is TGTGCCAGCAGTTCCCTCGAATCTGACAGGGTGGGCACTGAAGCTTTCTTT. Its protein is CASSSLESDRVGTEAFF.

The chain employs TRBV4-1 and TRBJ2-7; perhaps TRBD1 as D (5 bases). CDR3 length equals 13 residues. The germline V gene has CDR1 MGHRA and CDR2 YSYEKL. Trimming took 0 bases from V and 6 from J, leaving 9 bases between them. CDR3 amino acids: CASSQDTGSEQYF. CDR3 in DNA: TGCGCCAGCAGCCAAGATACAGGTAGCGAGCAGTACTTC.

The chain carries TRBV27 and TRBJ1-2; D not certain. The V gene lost 4 bases and the J gene lost 8 bases, with 8 bases spanning the gap. CDR3 length equals 11 residues. Germline values: CDR1 MNHEY, CDR2 SMNVEV (reference sequence). This CDR3 reads CASSSRWGYTF. The CDR3 bases are TGTGCCAGCAGTTCCCGGTGGGGCTACACCTTC.

The chain is built from TRBV19 and TRBJ1-2; D unresolved. The CDR3 runs 12 residues. Germline V CDR1 and CDR2: LNHDA, SQIVND (reference sequence). V lost 4 bases to trimming and J lost 4 bases, with 7 bases between them. CDR3 amino acids: CASSRDLYGYTF. The CDR3 nucleotides are TGTGCCAGTAGTAGAGACCTCTATGGCTACACCTTC.

The V and J genes are TRBV5-1 and TRBJ1-1; possible D gene TRBD1, 5 bases. Per germline, CDR1 SGHRS and CDR2 YFSETQ. This CDR3 has 14 amino acids. The V end lost 0 bases, the J end lost 6 bases, and 12 bases lay between the germline ends. CDR3 amino acids: CASSLAFRAPEAFF. CDR3 DNA: TGCGCCAGCAGCTTGGCTTTCAGGGCCCCTGAAGCTTTCTTT. Variable domain in full (rest from reference TRBV5-1 and TRBJ1-1): KAGVTQTPRYLIKTRGQQVTLSCSPISGHRSVSWYQQTPGQGLQFLFEYFSETQRNKGNFPGRFSGRQFSNSRSEMNVSTLELGDSALYLCASSLAFRAPEAFFGQGTRLTVV.

The chain is built from TRBV10-1 and TRBJ2-3; 7 bases agree with TRBD1. Germline V gives CDR1 WNHNN, CDR2 SYGVQD (reference sequence). V was pared by 5 bases and J by 6 bases, with 8 bases of the junction left unmatched. This CDR3 spans 14 amino acids. CDR3 sequence: CASSLSQGEDTQYF. The DNA for the CDR3 is TGCGCCAGCAGTTTGTCCCAGGGGGAGGATACGCAGTATTTT.

V and J are TRBV5-1 and TRBJ1-6; 8 nucleotides line up with TRBD1. The V gene end was trimmed by 4 bases and the J gene end by 14 bases; junction bases not matched to a gene: 11. The CDR3 consists of 14 residues. CDR1 SGHRS and CDR2 YFSETQ come from the germline V gene. CDR3 region: CASSVSTGALTLHF. Written as DNA, the CDR3 is TGCGCCAGCAGCGTTTCGACAGGGGCACTCACCCTCCACTTT.

The chain employs TRBV7-9 and TRBJ1-3; D might be TRBD1 (6 bases). The germline gives CDR1 SEHNR, CDR2 FQNEAQ (reference sequence). The length of the CDR3 is 14 residues. The chain's CDR3 is CANDRQGSGNTIYF. The CDR3 DNA reads TGTGCTAACGACCGGCAGGGGTCTGGAAACACCATATATTTT.

The V gene is TRBV4-2, the J gene TRBJ2-2, with 14 bases identical to TRBD2. Germline CDR1 and CDR2: LGHNA and YNFKEQ. CDR3 size: 17 residues. V lost 5 bases, J lost 3 bases, and 5 bases stayed unmatched. The CDR3 coding sequence is TGTGCCAGCAGCACTCGACTAGCGGGAGGGCACACCGGGGAGCTGTTTTTT. As protein: CASSTRLAGGHTGELFF.

The chain combines TRBV30 with TRBJ1-4; TRBD1 aligns across 8 bases. V lost 2 bases, J lost 8 bases, and 4 bases stayed unmatched. The CDR3 is 13 residues long. Germline V gene data show CDR1 as GTSNPN and CDR2 as SVGIG (reference sequence). The CDR3: CAWSPDREEKLFF. The CDR3 nucleotides read TGTGCCTGGAGTCCGGACAGGGAGGAAAAACTGTTTTTT.

This chain joins TRBV5-1 and TRBJ2-3; no clear D gene. Germline V gene data show CDR1 as SGHRS and CDR2 as YFSETQ. This CDR3 is 13 amino acids long. V was trimmed by 3 bases and J by 3 bases, leaving 8 bases between them. CDR3: CASSYDSTDTQYF. CDR3 nucleotides: TGCGCCAGCAGCTATGACTCAACAGATACGCAGTATTTT.

The genes are TRBV6-5 and TRBJ1-1; D possibly corresponds to TRBD1 (5 bases). The ends were cut back, 7 bases at V and 0 bases at J, with 12 bases in the middle. The CDR3 is 14 residues long. Germline V gives CDR1 MNHEY, CDR2 SVGAGI. The CDR3 DNA reads TGTGCCAGCACCCGACAGAGTCTGAACACTGAAGCTTTCTTT. This gives the protein CASTRQSLNTEAFF.

This CDR3 is CASSLGMDRDGETQYF. CDR3 in DNA: TGTGCCAGCAGCTTGGGAATGGACAGGGACGGAGAGACCCAGTACTTC. The V call is TRBV5-4, the J call TRBJ2-5; 8 positions agree with TRBD1. This CDR3 region has 16 residues. Trimming took 0 bases from V and 4 from J; bases not matched to a gene: 8. Germline V lookup: CDR1 SGHNT, CDR2 YYREEE (reference sequence).

J is TRBJ1-5 and V is TRBV6-6, with TRBD1 identical over 8 bases. The junction had 11 bases not matched to a gene; V was cut back by 7 bases and J by 3 bases. Germline values: CDR1 MNHNY, CDR2 SVGAGI (reference sequence). CDR3 length equals 16 residues. The CDR3: CASIPGQGRVNQPQHF. Written as DNA, the CDR3 is TGTGCCAGCATTCCCGGACAGGGACGAGTCAATCAGCCCCAGCATTTT.

The chain combines TRBV5-4 with TRBJ1-2, with TRBD1 as a possible D gene (6 bases). This CDR3 contains 14 residues. The ends were cut back, 4 bases at V and 6 bases at J, with 16 bases in the middle. Germline V gene sequence: CDR1 SGHNT, CDR2 YYREEE (reference sequence). CDR3 sequence: CASSIQQGNHGYTF. CDR3 coding DNA: TGTGCCAGCAGCATACAACAGGGAAATCATGGCTACACCTTC.

This chain connects TRBV2 to TRBJ1-1, with TRBD1 matching over 9 bases. This CDR3 is 15 amino acids long. The ends lost 2 bases at V and 4 bases at J; junction bases unmatched: 5. Germline lookup yields CDR1 SNHLY and CDR2 FYNNEI. For the CDR3, the DNA is TGTGCCAGCAGTGAAAAAGGACAGGGGATCACTGAAGCTTTCTTT. Translating gives CASSEKGQGITEAFF.

Concerning this clone: This likely came from a read error, as a far larger clone is one base away. The CDR3 sequence is CATSTVSGEEQFF. CDR3 in DNA: TGTGCCACCAGCACCGTATCGGGAGAGGAGCAGTTCTTC. V is TRBV15 and J is TRBJ2-1, with TRBD2 as a possible D gene (6 bases). Germline V gene sequence: CDR1 LNHNV, CDR2 YYDKDF (reference sequence). V lost 4 bases and J lost 10, with 14 bases in between. CDR3 length equals 13 residues.